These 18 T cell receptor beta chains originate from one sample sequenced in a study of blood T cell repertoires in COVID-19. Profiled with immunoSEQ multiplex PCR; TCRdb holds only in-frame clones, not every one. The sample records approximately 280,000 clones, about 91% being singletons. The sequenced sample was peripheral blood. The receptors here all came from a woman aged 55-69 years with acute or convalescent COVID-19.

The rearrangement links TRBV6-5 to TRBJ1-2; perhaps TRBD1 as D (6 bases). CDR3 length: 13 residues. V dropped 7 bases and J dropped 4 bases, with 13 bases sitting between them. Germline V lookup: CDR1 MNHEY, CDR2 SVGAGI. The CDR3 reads CASTPTGAYGYTF. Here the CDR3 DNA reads TGTGCCAGCACCCCGACAGGCGCCTATGGCTACACCTTC.

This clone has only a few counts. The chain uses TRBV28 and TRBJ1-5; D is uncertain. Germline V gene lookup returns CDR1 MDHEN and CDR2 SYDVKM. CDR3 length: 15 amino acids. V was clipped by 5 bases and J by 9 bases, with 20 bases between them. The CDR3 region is CASSNRLQFSGPQHF. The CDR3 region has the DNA TGTGCCAGCAGTAACCGCCTACAGTTCTCAGGGCCCCAGCATTTT.

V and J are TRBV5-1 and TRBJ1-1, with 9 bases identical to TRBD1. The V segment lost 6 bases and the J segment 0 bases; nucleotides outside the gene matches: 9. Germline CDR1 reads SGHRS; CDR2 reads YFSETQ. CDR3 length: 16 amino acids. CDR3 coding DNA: TGCGCCAGCACCTGGACAGGGGCGGGTTTGAACACTGAAGCTTTCTTT. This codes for CASTWTGAGLNTEAFF.

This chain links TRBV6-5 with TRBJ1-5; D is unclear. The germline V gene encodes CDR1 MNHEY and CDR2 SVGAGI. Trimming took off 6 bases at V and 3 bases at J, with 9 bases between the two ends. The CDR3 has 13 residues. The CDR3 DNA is TGTGCCAGCAGGGGAGGACCCAATCAGCCCCAGCATTTT. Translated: CASRGGPNQPQHF.

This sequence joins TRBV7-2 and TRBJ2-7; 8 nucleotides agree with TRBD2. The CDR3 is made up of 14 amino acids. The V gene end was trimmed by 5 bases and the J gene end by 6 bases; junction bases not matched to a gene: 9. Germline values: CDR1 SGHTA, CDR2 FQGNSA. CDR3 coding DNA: TGTGCCAGCAGCCCCGGGAGACTAGCGCGCGAGCAGTACTTC. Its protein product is CASSPGRLAREQYF.

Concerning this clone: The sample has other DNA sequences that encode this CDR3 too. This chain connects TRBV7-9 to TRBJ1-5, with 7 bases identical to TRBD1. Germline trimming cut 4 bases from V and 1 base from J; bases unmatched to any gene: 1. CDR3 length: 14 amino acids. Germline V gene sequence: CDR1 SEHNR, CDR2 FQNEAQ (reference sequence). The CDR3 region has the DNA TGTGCCAGCAGCTCGGACAGGAGCAATCAGCCCCAGCATTTT. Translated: CASSSDRSNQPQHF.

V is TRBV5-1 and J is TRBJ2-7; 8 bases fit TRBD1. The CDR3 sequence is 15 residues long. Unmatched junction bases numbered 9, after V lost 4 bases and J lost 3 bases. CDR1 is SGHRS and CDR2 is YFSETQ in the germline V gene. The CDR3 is CASSPSVDRGYEQYF. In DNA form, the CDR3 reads TGCGCCAGCAGCCCAAGTGTCGACAGGGGCTACGAGCAGTACTTC.

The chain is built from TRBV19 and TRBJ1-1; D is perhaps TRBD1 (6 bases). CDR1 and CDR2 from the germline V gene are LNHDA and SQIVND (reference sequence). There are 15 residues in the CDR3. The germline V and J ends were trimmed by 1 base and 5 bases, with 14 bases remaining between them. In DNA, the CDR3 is TGTGCCAGTAGTATAGTCCCGGGGCAGGGGACTGAAGCTTTCTTT. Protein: CASSIVPGQGTEAFF.

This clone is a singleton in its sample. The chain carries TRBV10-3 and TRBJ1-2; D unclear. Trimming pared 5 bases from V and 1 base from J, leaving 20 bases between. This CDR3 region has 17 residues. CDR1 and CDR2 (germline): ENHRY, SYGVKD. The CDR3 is CAISPLGIGSVNYGYTF. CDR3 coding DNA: TGTGCCATCAGTCCCCTCGGGATCGGATCGGTTAACTATGGCTACACCTTC.

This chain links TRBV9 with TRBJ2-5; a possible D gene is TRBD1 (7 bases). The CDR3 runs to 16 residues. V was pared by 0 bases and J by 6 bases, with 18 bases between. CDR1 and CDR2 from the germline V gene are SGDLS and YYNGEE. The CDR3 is CASSVGLGGGGKTQYF. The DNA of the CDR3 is TGTGCCAGCAGCGTAGGTCTTGGAGGGGGCGGAAAGACCCAGTACTTC.

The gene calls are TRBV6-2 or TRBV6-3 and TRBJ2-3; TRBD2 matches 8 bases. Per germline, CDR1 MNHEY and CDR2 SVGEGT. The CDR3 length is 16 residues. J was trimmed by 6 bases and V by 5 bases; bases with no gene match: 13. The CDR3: CASSASRAGGRDTQYF. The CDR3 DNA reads TGTGCCAGCAGTGCCTCCCGGGCGGGAGGAAGGGATACGCAGTATTTT.

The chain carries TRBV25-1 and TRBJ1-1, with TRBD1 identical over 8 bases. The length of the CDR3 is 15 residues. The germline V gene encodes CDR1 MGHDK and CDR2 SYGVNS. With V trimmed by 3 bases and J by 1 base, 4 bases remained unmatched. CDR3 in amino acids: CASSDSGTGNTEAFF. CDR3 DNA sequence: TGTGCCAGCAGTGATAGTGGGACAGGGAACACTGAAGCTTTCTTT.

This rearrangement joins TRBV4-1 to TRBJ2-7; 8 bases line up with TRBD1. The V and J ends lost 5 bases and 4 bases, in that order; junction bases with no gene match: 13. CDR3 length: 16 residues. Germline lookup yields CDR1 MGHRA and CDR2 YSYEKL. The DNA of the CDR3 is TGCGCCAGCAGCGGACGACAGGGGAATGGTGCGTACGAGCAGTACTTC. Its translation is CASSGRQGNGAYEQYF.

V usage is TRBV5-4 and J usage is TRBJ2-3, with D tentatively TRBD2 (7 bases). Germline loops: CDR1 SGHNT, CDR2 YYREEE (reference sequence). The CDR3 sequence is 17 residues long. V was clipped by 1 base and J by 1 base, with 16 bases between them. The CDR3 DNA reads TGTGCCAGCAGCTTGTTTGTCGGGGGGCCGGGCACAGATACGCAGTATTTT. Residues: CASSLFVGGPGTDTQYF.

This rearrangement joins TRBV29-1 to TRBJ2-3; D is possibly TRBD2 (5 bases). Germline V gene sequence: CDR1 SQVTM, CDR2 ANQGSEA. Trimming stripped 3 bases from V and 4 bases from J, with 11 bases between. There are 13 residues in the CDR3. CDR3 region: CSVDWLAADTQYF. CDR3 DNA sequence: TGCAGCGTTGATTGGCTAGCCGCAGATACGCAGTATTTT.

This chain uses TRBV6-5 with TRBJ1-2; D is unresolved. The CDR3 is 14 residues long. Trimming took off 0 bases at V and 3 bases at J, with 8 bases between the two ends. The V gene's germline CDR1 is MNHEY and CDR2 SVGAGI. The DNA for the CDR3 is TGTGCCAGCAGTTACTCGGCAGGCTACTATGGCTACACCTTC. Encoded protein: CASSYSAGYYGYTF.

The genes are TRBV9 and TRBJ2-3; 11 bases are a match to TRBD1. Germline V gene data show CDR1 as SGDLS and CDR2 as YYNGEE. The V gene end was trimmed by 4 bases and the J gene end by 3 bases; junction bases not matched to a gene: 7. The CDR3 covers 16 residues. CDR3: CASSSTGQGATDTQYF. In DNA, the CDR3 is TGTGCCAGCAGCTCCACCGGACAGGGGGCAACAGATACGCAGTATTTT.

The CDR3 is CAIRGTGTGPNTEAFF. The DNA for the CDR3 is TGTGCCATCAGAGGGACAGGAACTGGCCCGAACACTGAAGCTTTCTTT. The V call is TRBV10-3, the J call TRBJ1-1, with TRBD1 matching 8 bases. Germline V gives CDR1 ENHRY, CDR2 SYGVKD. The CDR3 length is 16 residues. Germline trimming cut 6 bases from V and 1 base from J; bases unmatched to any gene: 10.